This T cell receptor beta chain was recovered during a study of blood T cell repertoires in COVID-19. Overall study context: The United States, Italy and Spain were the sources of the acute and convalescent COVID-19 samples. PBMCs, B-cell-depleted T cells, or T cells were the source of the cDNA or gDNA that made up the material.

CDR1 is MGHRA and CDR2 is YSYEKL in the germline V gene. CDR3 length equals 13 residues. Trimming pared 4 bases from V and 9 bases from J, leaving 15 bases between. Original processing methods: Amplification from reference gene primers served as the basis for estimated nucleated cell counts. The table came from immunoSEQ multiplex PCR; TCRdb's copy has only in-frame clones and leaves some out. V and J calls and clone size follow that table, whereas D and trimming were derived from the DNA. The sample gives around 75,000 clones, approximately 90% of which show up once; about 1.4% is in the top ten. This TCR derives from a human donor in a cohort sampled during active COVID-19. The chain has TRBV4-1 and TRBJ1-2; tentative D call: TRBD1 (6 bases). Specimen: peripheral blood. CDR3 DNA: TGCGCCAGCAGCCCCAATTACAGGGAGCGCTACACCTTC. It is translated as CASSPNYRERYTF.